A single sample gave rise to the 29 T cell receptor beta chains below, sequenced in a study of cytomegalovirus exposure and HLA in healthy donors. The PCR ran on 60 Vbeta and 13 Jbeta primers. Libraries were prepared by immunoSEQ multiplex PCR; TCRdb keeps only in-frame clonotypes and omits some of them. Seen in this sample are about 130,000 clones; the ten most common clones hold approximately 1.6%. The sequenced sample consisted of PBMCs. These receptors were collected from a woman between 40 and 50 years old in good health and CMV-seropositive.

The CDR3, as DNA: TGTGCCAGCAGTTCCACTAGCGGGAGGGTCACCGGGGAGCTGTTTTTT. This translates into CASSSTSGRVTGELFF. V is TRBV13 and J is TRBJ2-2; 13 nucleotides match TRBD2. V lost 6 bases, J lost 4 bases, and 5 bases stayed unmatched. This CDR3 spans 16 amino acids. CDR1 and CDR2 (germline): PRHDT, FYEKMQ (reference sequence).

This rearrangement joins TRBV25-1 to TRBJ1-2; D gene unclear. The CDR3 loop spans 14 amino acids. Germline V gene lookup returns CDR1 MGHDK and CDR2 SYGVNS. V was cut by 4 bases and J by 0 bases, with 9 bases left in between. The CDR3 DNA follows: TGTGCCAGCAGTGCCGGAGGAACTAACTATGGCTACACCTTC. Translation gives CASSAGGTNYGYTF.

The genes are TRBV27 and TRBJ1-2; D possibly corresponds to TRBD1 (6 bases). This CDR3 is 15 amino acids long. V was shortened by 2 bases and J by 4 bases, with 14 bases between the two germline ends. Germline V gives CDR1 MNHEY, CDR2 SMNVEV (reference sequence). The CDR3 DNA reads TGTGCCAGCAGTTTACTAGCGGGACAAAGCTATGGCTACACCTTC. As protein: CASSLLAGQSYGYTF.

The rearrangement uses TRBV30 and TRBJ2-1, with TRBD2 matching over 10 bases. Unmatched junction bases numbered 2, after V lost 3 bases and J lost 0 bases. The CDR3 has 15 amino acids. Germline CDR1 GTSNPN, CDR2 SVGIG (reference sequence). CDR3 coding DNA: TGTGCCTGGAGGAGCGGGAGGGCCTCCTACAATGAGCAGTTCTTC. Protein sequence: CAWRSGRASYNEQFF.

The V call is TRBV19, the J call TRBJ1-2; D remains ambiguous. Germline assignment: CDR1 LNHDA and CDR2 SQIVND (reference sequence). V was trimmed by 5 bases and J by 2 bases, leaving 15 bases between them. This CDR3 spans 15 amino acids. The CDR3 nucleotides are TGTGCCAGTAGTCCCCACGCCCGGGGAAACTATGGCTACACCTTC. It encodes CASSPHARGNYGYTF. The variable domain in full, completed from reference TRBV19 and TRBJ1-2, reads DGGITQSPKYLFRKEGQNVTLSCEQNLNHDAMYWYRQDPGQGLRLIYYSQIVNDFQKGDIAEGYSVSREKKESFPLTVTSAQKNPTAFYLCASSPHARGNYGYTFGSGTRLTVV.

The chain combines TRBV10-3 with TRBJ2-2; D is possibly TRBD2 (5 bases). CDR3 length: 16 residues. Germline V gene sequence: CDR1 ENHRY, CDR2 SYGVKD. V was clipped by 0 bases and J by 3 bases, with 11 bases between them. The chain's CDR3 is CAISESRDLDTGELFF. CDR3 DNA: TGTGCCATCAGTGAGTCCCGGGATTTGGACACCGGGGAGCTGTTTTTT.

The V and J genes are TRBV4-3 and TRBJ2-1; D perhaps matches TRBD2 (6 bases). Germline V gene sequence: CDR1 LGHNA, CDR2 YSLEER. V lost 1 base and J lost 3, with 13 bases in between. CDR3 size: 16 residues. The CDR3 loop is CASSQGAGGIYNEQFF. The CDR3 DNA sequence: TGCGCCAGCAGCCAAGGCGCAGGAGGGATCTACAATGAGCAGTTCTTC.

CDR3 region: CASKNWGGLRGKLFF. For the CDR3, the DNA is TGTGCCAGCAAGAATTGGGGTGGTCTTAGGGGAAAACTGTTTTTT. The chain links TRBV25-1 to TRBJ1-4, with D possibly matching TRBD1 (5 bases). The CDR3 contains 15 residues. The germline CDR1 and CDR2 sequences are MGHDK and SYGVNS. Trimming stripped 7 bases from V and 10 bases from J, with 22 bases between.

The rearrangement uses TRBV5-4 and TRBJ1-1; 7 nucleotides match TRBD1. The CDR3 spans 13 residues. V lost 4 bases and J lost 3; bases outside the gene matches: 3. Germline V gene data show CDR1 as SGHNT and CDR2 as YYREEE (reference sequence). The CDR3 is CASSVDRDTEAFF. CDR3 sequence (DNA): TGTGCCAGCAGCGTTGACAGGGACACTGAAGCTTTCTTT.

This chain joins TRBV4-2 and TRBJ2-5; 9 bases are a match to TRBD2. The CDR3 loop spans 16 amino acids. After removal of 1 base from V and 2 bases from J, the junction contained 5 bases not matched to a gene. Germline lookup yields CDR1 LGHNA and CDR2 YNFKEQ. The CDR3 spells CASSQVLAGKQETQYF. CDR3 coding DNA: TGTGCCAGCAGCCAAGTTCTAGCGGGAAAACAAGAGACCCAGTACTTC.

The chain links TRBV7-2 to TRBJ2-1; a weak D match, TRBD2 (5 bases). The CDR3 consists of 15 residues. V lost 1 base and J 2 bases, leaving 9 bases between the germline ends. Germline V gives CDR1 SGHTA, CDR2 FQGNSA. This CDR3 reads CASSLGGPPYNEQFF. DNA of the CDR3: TGTGCCAGCAGCTTAGGCGGGCCCCCCTACAATGAGCAGTTCTTC.

This chain links TRBV19 with TRBJ2-2; 8 bases agree with TRBD2. J gave up 4 bases and V 5 bases, and 9 bases lay outside the gene matches. The CDR3 is 16 amino acids. CDR1 and CDR2 from the germline V gene are LNHDA and SQIVND (reference sequence). CDR3 DNA: TGTGCCAGTAGTGCCCCGGGGGGGCGGGGCACCGGGGAGCTGTTTTTT. Amino acid sequence: CASSAPGGRGTGELFF.

The gene calls are TRBV7-2 and TRBJ2-2; TRBD2 aligns across 7 bases. The CDR3 sequence is 15 residues long. V gave up 3 bases and J gave up 7 bases; unmatched junction bases: 8. Germline V lookup: CDR1 SGHTA, CDR2 FQGNSA. The CDR3 nucleotides read TGTGCCAGCAGCTTTAAAATAGCGGGCTTCGGGGAGCTGTTTTTT. Its translation: CASSFKIAGFGELFF.

The rearrangement uses TRBV9 and TRBJ1-1; 8 positions match TRBD1. This CDR3 comprises 15 residues. Germline assignment: CDR1 SGDLS and CDR2 YYNGEE. Germline trimming cut 0 bases from V and 5 bases from J; bases unmatched to any gene: 6. CDR3 bases: TGTGCCAGCAGCGTAGGATCAGGGGGCCAAACTGAAGCTTTCTTT. This codes for CASSVGSGGQTEAFF.

V and J are TRBV18 and TRBJ2-1; weak D call: TRBD2 (6 bases). Trimming shortened V by 5 bases and J by 10 bases, and 18 bases separated the two germline ends. In germline, CDR1 is KGHSH, CDR2 LQKENI. This CDR3 comprises 14 residues. The CDR3 sequence is CASSLSWGESEQFF. In DNA form, the CDR3 reads TGTGCCAGCTCATTATCATGGGGGGAGTCGGAGCAGTTCTTC.

V usage is TRBV28 and J usage is TRBJ2-7, with 10 positions matching TRBD1. The CDR3 sequence is 16 residues long. V shed 6 bases, J shed 2 bases, and the junction held 10 bases outside the gene matches. The V gene's germline CDR1 is MDHEN and CDR2 SYDVKM. CDR3: CASSPNRDRGPYEQYF. As DNA, the CDR3 is TGTGCCAGCAGCCCGAACCGGGACAGGGGACCCTACGAGCAGTACTTC. Filled out from reference TRBV28 and TRBJ2-7, the complete variable domain reads DVKVTQSSRYLVKRTGEKVFLECVQDMDHENMFWYRQDPGLGLRLIYFSYDVKMKEKGDIPEGYSVSREKKERFSLILESASTNQTSMYLCASSPNRDRGPYEQYFGPGTRLTVT.

The V call is TRBV28, the J call TRBJ2-5, with no clear D. The J call may be in error: the DNA end matches TRBJ2-7 better. Germline V gene sequence: CDR1 MDHEN, CDR2 SYDVKM. The CDR3 totals 14 residues. CDR3 in amino acids: CASSLSLMGSEQYF. In nucleotides, the CDR3 is TGTGCCAGCAGTTTATCACTGATGGGCTCCGAGCAGTACTTC.

This chain links TRBV7-9 with TRBJ1-3; TRBD1 might be the D (6 bases). Germline values: CDR1 SEHNR, CDR2 FQNEAQ (reference sequence). There are 16 residues in the CDR3. V lost 1 base and J lost 2, with 12 bases in between. CDR3 sequence (DNA): TGTGCCAGCAGCTTAGATTTGGGGGCTGCTGGAAACACCATATATTTT. This encodes CASSLDLGAAGNTIYF.

The chain couples TRBV7-9 to TRBJ1-1; D is uncertain. CDR3 length: 15 residues. The V gene lost 5 bases and the J gene lost 8 bases, with 21 bases spanning the gap. Germline lookup yields CDR1 SEHNR and CDR2 FQNEAQ (reference sequence). The CDR3 nucleotides are TGTGCCAGCAGCAACCTGGTTAAAGCGGTTGGGGAAGCTTTCTTT. Its translation is CASSNLVKAVGEAFF.

The chain is built from TRBV5-1 and TRBJ2-7; maybe TRBD2 (5 bases). This CDR3 contains 15 residues. Trimming took off 2 bases at V and 5 bases at J, with 17 bases between the two ends. Germline V gene data show CDR1 as SGHRS and CDR2 as YFSETQ. The CDR3 region is CASSLVEGRRNEQYF. In nucleotides, the CDR3 is TGCGCCAGCAGCTTAGTTGAGGGAAGAAGGAACGAGCAGTACTTC. Together with reference TRBV5-1 and TRBJ2-7, the CDR3 gives the full variable domain: KAGVTQTPRYLIKTRGQQVTLSCSPISGHRSVSWYQQTPGQGLQFLFEYFSETQRNKGNFPGRFSGRQFSNSRSEMNVSTLELGDSALYLCASSLVEGRRNEQYFGPGTRLTVT.

The chain has TRBV7-3 and TRBJ2-7; 7 positions match TRBD2. The germline V gene encodes CDR1 SGHTA and CDR2 FQGTGA. The V segment lost 2 bases and the J segment 5 bases; nucleotides outside the gene matches: 9. There are 15 residues in the CDR3. Here the CDR3 reads CASSLSGGSIDEQYF. DNA of the CDR3: TGTGCCAGCAGCTTATCGGGCGGGAGTATCGACGAGCAGTACTTC.

Here the CDR3 reads CASSYSRGLSYEQYF. The DNA of the CDR3 is TGTGCCAGCAGTTACTCTCGCGGGTTATCCTACGAGCAGTACTTC. The chain carries TRBV6-5 and TRBJ2-5; tentatively, D is TRBD2 (5 bases). TRBJ2-7 explains the end of the DNA better; the J call may be wrong. This CDR3 comprises 15 residues. Germline CDR1 is MNHEY and CDR2 is SVGAGI.

The chain combines TRBV7-3 with TRBJ2-1, with D perhaps TRBD1 (5 bases). The V end was cut by 1 base, the J end by 6 bases, with 7 bases between. The CDR3 runs 13 residues. Germline CDR1 SGHTA, CDR2 FQGTGA. In nucleotides, the CDR3 is TGTGCCAGCAGCTTAAGGACACCCAATGAGCAGTTCTTC. Translating it yields CASSLRTPNEQFF.

This sequence joins TRBV2 and TRBJ1-1, with D maybe TRBD1 (5 bases). Germline CDR1 SNHLY, CDR2 FYNNEI. The V end lost 0 bases, the J end lost 0 bases, and 8 bases lay between the germline ends. The CDR3 loop spans 15 amino acids. The CDR3 DNA sequence: TGTGCCAGCAGTGAAGCGATCAGGGTGAACACTGAAGCTTTCTTT. The encoded protein is CASSEAIRVNTEAFF. The full variable domain, rest sourced from reference TRBV2 and TRBJ1-1, is EPEVTQTPSHQVTQMGQEVILRCVPISNHLYFYWYRQILGQKVEFLVSFYNNEISEKSEIFDDQFSVERPDGSNFTLKIRSTKLEDSAMYFCASSEAIRVNTEAFFGQGTRLTVV.

The genes are TRBV4-3 and TRBJ1-3; 10 nucleotides match TRBD1. CDR3 length: 15 amino acids. The germline V gene has CDR1 LGHNA and CDR2 YSLEER. Losses at the gene ends were 7 bases for V and 3 bases for J; bases not matched to a gene: 6. The CDR3 coding sequence is TGCGCCAGCACCCCGGGACAGGGGAATGGAAACACCATATATTTT. As protein: CASTPGQGNGNTIYF.

The V gene is TRBV5-1, the J gene TRBJ1-5; 9 bases map to TRBD1. The germline CDR1 and CDR2 sequences are SGHRS and YFSETQ. With 4 bases clipped from V and 5 bases from J, the junction kept 4 bases outside the gene matches. This CDR3 is built from 14 residues. This chain's CDR3 is CASSRGQGDQPQHF. The CDR3, as DNA: TGCGCCAGCAGCCGGGGACAGGGAGATCAGCCCCAGCATTTT.

This chain uses TRBV28 with TRBJ2-7; possible D gene TRBD1, 6 bases. Germline CDR1 is MDHEN and CDR2 is SYDVKM. The V end lost 6 bases, the J end lost 0 bases, and 12 bases lay between the germline ends. This CDR3 is 14 amino acids long. CDR3 protein: CASRSEGDSYEQYF. DNA for the CDR3: TGTGCCAGCAGGTCCGAGGGGGACTCCTACGAGCAGTACTTC.

The J gene is TRBJ1-4, the V gene TRBV7-2; TRBD1 matches at 9 bases. There are 14 residues in the CDR3. The junction had 10 bases not matched to a gene; V was cut back by 3 bases and J by 14 bases. Germline V gene lookup returns CDR1 SGHTA and CDR2 FQGNSA. This CDR3 is CASSFPGQGRGLFF. For the CDR3, the DNA is TGTGCCAGCAGCTTTCCGGGACAGGGAAGGGGTCTGTTTTTT.

The rearrangement joins TRBV29-1 to TRBJ2-7; 8 bases align to TRBD1. The CDR3 totals 14 residues. J lost 0 bases, V lost 6 bases, and 7 bases had no gene match. The germline CDR1 and CDR2 sequences are SQVTM and ANQGSEA. The CDR3 protein is CSVSGQGYSYEQYF. The CDR3 DNA sequence: TGCAGCGTGAGTGGACAGGGATACTCCTACGAGCAGTACTTC.